These 4 T cell receptor beta chains originate from one sample sequenced in a study of blood T cell repertoires in COVID-19. TCRdb's table, derived via immunoSEQ multiplex PCR, lists solely in-frame clones and lacks some. The sample has about 87,000 clones, around 81% seen once; the top ten hold 2% to 2.5%. Sequencing input: peripheral blood. The receptors originated from an older woman with acute or convalescent COVID-19.

The chain employs TRBV5-8 and TRBJ1-2; D remains ambiguous. The CDR3 runs 14 residues. With 0 bases removed from V and 4 bases from J, the gap between germline ends came to 10 bases. CDR1 and CDR2 (germline): SGHTS, YDEGEE. CDR3: CASSLVLKPYGYTF. The DNA for the CDR3 is TGTGCCAGCAGCTTGGTTCTAAAACCCTATGGCTACACCTTC.

Relative to its sample, this clone is medium-sized. The chain has TRBV7-9 and TRBJ1-1; D not resolved. Germline CDR1 SEHNR, CDR2 FQNEAQ (reference sequence). The CDR3 contains 13 residues. The ends were cut back, 6 bases at V and 4 bases at J, with 12 bases in the middle. CDR3 in amino acids: CASRPTAPTEAFF. CDR3 coding DNA: TGTGCCAGCAGGCCTACAGCTCCCACTGAAGCTTTCTTT.

Only a few counts were recorded for this clone. This chain links TRBV11-2 with TRBJ1-6; D is undetermined. Trimming shortened V by 4 bases and J by 7 bases, and 14 bases separated the two germline ends. CDR3 size: 15 residues. Germline CDR1 SGHAT, CDR2 FQNNGV. CDR3 amino acids: CASSSIREKNSPLHF. CDR3 in DNA: TGTGCCAGCAGCTCAATCCGGGAGAAGAATTCACCCCTCCACTTT.

This chain uses TRBV9 with TRBJ1-3; TRBD1 aligns across 11 bases. The V gene's germline CDR1 is SGDLS and CDR2 YYNGEE. CDR3 length equals 15 residues. V gave up 3 bases and J gave up 6 bases; unmatched junction bases: 5. The CDR3 DNA reads TGTGCCAGCAGCGACCGGACAGGGGGCGTAAACACCATATATTTT. This codes for CASSDRTGGVNTIYF.